The following is a T cell receptor beta chain sequence with its context. Its cognate antigen is unknown. Barcoded TCR alpha and TCR beta cDNA libraries with UMIs came from 5'RACE using constant-segment primers. TCRdb used MiXCR to reprocess the 5' RACE reads, holding one entry per CDR3 protein. The table shows 350,000 to 450,000 distinct CDR3 sequences, with approximately 20% occurring only once. The data stem from a study of T-cell memory formation after mild COVID-19. Between the trimmed V and J ends, which lost 5 bases and 6 bases, there was a span of 8 bases. The germline V gene encodes CDR1 SGHVS and CDR2 FNYEAQ. The CDR3 is 13 amino acids. Study-wide results and caveats: Contracting clones from day 15 to 85 had balanced CD4/CD8; later expanders favoured CD4+. In pre-infection memory, a portion of responding clones appeared, which suggested that cross-reactive memory joined. SARS-CoV-2 specificity of second-wave clones peaking day 37 was unconfirmed.

The sequence derives from an adult woman who had mild COVID-19 (a few samples of this study predate the infection). Cell type and time point are not known. The chain links TRBV7-6 to TRBJ1-6; D remains unclear. Input material: PBMCs or a T cell subset sorted from them (not recorded which). The CDR3 loop reads CASSREFNSPLHF. The CDR3 nucleotides are TGTGCCAGCAGCCGAGAGTTTAATTCACCCCTCCACTTT.